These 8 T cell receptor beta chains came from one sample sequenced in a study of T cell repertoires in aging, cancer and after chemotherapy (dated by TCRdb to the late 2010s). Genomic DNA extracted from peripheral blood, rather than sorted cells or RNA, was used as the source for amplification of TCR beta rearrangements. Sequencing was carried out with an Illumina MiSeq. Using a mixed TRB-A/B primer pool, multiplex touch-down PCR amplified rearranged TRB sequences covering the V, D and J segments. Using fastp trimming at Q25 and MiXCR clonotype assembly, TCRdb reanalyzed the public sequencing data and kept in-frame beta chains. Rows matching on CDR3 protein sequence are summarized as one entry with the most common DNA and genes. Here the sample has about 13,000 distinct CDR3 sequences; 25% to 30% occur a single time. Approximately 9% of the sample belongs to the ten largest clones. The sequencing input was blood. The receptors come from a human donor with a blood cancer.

The CDR3 nucleotides are TGCGCCAGCAGCTTCTATAGCACAGATACGCAGTATTTT. It yields the protein CASSFYSTDTQYF. The chain couples TRBV5-1 to TRBJ2-3; D ambiguous. V was clipped by 2 bases and J by 0 bases, with 4 bases between them. Germline CDR1 and CDR2: SGHRS and YFSETQ. CDR3 length equals 13 residues.

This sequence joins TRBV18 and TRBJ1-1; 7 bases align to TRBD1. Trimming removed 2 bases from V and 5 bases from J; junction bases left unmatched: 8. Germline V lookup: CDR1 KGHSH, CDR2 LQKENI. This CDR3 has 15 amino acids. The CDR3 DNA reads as TGTGCCAGCTCACCAGCGACAGGGCCTAGGACTGAAGCTTTCTTT. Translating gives CASSPATGPRTEAFF.

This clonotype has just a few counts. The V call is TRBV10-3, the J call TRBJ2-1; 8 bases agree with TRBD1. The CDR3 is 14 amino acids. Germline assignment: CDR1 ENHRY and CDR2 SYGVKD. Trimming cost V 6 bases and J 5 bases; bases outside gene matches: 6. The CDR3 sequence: CAIRAGTGDNEQFF. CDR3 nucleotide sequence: TGTGCCATCAGGGCCGGGACAGGCGACAATGAGCAGTTCTTC.

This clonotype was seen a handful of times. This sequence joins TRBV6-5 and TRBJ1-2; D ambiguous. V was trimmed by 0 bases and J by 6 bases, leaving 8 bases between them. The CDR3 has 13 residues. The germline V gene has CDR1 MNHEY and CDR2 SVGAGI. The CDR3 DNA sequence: TGTGCCAGCAGTTACTCCGGGGTCCATGGCTACACCTTC. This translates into CASSYSGVHGYTF.

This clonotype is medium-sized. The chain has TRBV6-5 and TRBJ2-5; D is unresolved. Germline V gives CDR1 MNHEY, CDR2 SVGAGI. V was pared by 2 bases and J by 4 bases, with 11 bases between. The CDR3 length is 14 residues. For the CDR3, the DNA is TGTGCCAGCAGTTACAGGGATATAGGAGAGACCCAGTACTTC. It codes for CASSYRDIGETQYF.

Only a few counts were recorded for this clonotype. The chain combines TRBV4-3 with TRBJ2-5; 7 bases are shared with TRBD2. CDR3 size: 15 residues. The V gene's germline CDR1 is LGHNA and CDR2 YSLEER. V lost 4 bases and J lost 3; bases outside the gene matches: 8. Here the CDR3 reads CASSRELAVKETQYF. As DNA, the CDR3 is TGCGCCAGCAGCCGTGAGCTAGCGGTAAAAGAGACCCAGTACTTC.

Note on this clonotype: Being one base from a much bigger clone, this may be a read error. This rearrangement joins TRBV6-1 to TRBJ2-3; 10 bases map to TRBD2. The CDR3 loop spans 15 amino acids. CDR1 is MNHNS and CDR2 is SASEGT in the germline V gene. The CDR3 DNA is TGTGCCAGCAGGCGGGCTAGCGGGAGTTCAGATACGCAGTTTTTT. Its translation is CASRRASGSSDTQFF.

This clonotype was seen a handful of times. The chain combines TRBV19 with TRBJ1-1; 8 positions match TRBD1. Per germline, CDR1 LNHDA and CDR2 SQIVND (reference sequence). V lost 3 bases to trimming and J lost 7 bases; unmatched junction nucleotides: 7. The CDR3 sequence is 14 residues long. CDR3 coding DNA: TGTGCCAGTAGTATTTTCAGGGGGCGGATTGAAGCTTTCTTT. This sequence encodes CASSIFRGRIEAFF.